This T cell receptor beta chain was documented in a study of cytomegalovirus exposure and HLA in healthy donors. General observations from the study: The study labeled fewer than 200 TCR beta chains cytomegalovirus-associated.

The PCR employed 60 Vbeta primers together with 13 Jbeta primers. Generated by immunoSEQ multiplex PCR, the TCRdb table keeps only in-frame clones and is missing some. The sample holds over 100,000 clones, more than 65% seen once. In regard to this clone: Its antigen is currently unknown.

The CDR3 is 14 amino acids. V lost 0 bases, J lost 4 bases, and 10 bases lay in between. Germline values: CDR1 SGHRS, CDR2 YFSETQ. Material: PBMCs. The TCR originated in a middle-aged man in good health and CMV-seropositive. The rearrangement uses TRBV5-1 and TRBJ1-2, with a weak D call TRBD1 (5 bases). CDR3 in amino acids: CASSLDGDSYGYTF. CDR3 sequence (DNA): TGCGCCAGCAGCTTGGACGGGGACTCCTATGGCTACACCTTC.